A selection of T cell receptor beta chains follows, all from one sample in a study of cytomegalovirus exposure and HLA in healthy donors. Sequencing used immunoSEQ multiplex PCR; TCRdb keeps in-frame clones, though not all of them. The sample contains some 110,000 clones, approximately 76% of which appear only once. The sample taken for sequencing was PBMCs. The receptors originated from a man aged 50 to 59 in good health and CMV-seropositive. Each CDR3 is given with its conserved first and last residue. A D gene is named only where the DNA matches it firmly. Not all rows give a size; the values are once, few, many and, for expanded clones, a class.

j_call d_call clone_size v_call cdr3_nt cdr3_aa
TRBJ2-2 TRBD1 . TRBV2 TGTGCCAGCAGGAGGACAGGGTTCGGGGAGCTGTTTTTT CASRRTGFGELFF
TRBJ1-5 TRBD1 . TRBV19 TGTGCCAGTAACCCCATCAACAGGGGCGATCAGCCCCAGCATTTT CASNPINRGDQPQHF
TRBJ1-1 . . TRBV9 TGTGCCAGCAGCGTAGGAGGTATTTTGCCTGAAGCTTTCTTT CASSVGGILPEAFF
TRBJ1-2 TRBD1 few TRBV29-1 TGCAGCGTCTTGGAGGGGGCTGACTATGGCTACACCTTC CSVLEGADYGYTF
TRBJ2-7 TRBD1 many TRBV5-6 TGTGCCAGCAGCCCCGGGACAGGTGTAGGCCGCGAGCAGTACTTC CASSPGTGVGREQYF
TRBJ1-1 TRBD1 . TRBV7-2 TGTGCCAGCAGCTCTCCCCGGGACAGTCCAGGGTACACTGAAGCTTTCTTT CASSSPRDSPGYTEAFF
TRBJ2-3 . . TRBV4-3 TGCGCCAGCAGCCAAGATCGGTATAGCACAGATACGCAGTATTTT CASSQDRYSTDTQYF
TRBJ2-1 . . TRBV7-2 TGTGCCAGCAGCGCTCGACAGTCTCACAATGAGCAGTTCTTC CASSARQSHNEQFF
TRBJ1-2 . . TRBV6-5 TGTGCCAGCAGCCCACAGCCAGGGTCTTTCAGGGGCTACACCTTC CASSPQPGSFRGYTF
TRBJ2-7 TRBD2 . TRBV9 TGTGCCAGCGGGGAGGGGTGGAGCTCCTACGAGCAGTACTTC CASGEGWSSYEQYF
TRBJ2-3 TRBD2 . TRBV5-1 TGCGCCAGCAGCCGGACTAGCGGGGCCACAGATACGCAGTATTTT CASSRTSGATDTQYF
TRBJ1-1 . . TRBV11-2 TGTGCCAGCAGGTTCAACAGGGTGAACACTGAAGCTTTCTTT CASRFNRVNTEAFF
TRBJ2-1 . . TRBV7-2 TGTGCCAGCAGCTTCGTTCAAGCCTCCTACAATGAGCAGTTCTTC CASSFVQASYNEQFF
TRBJ2-1 . . TRBV13 TGTGCCAGCAGCTCAGGGGGGCAGGGTCATAATGAGCAGTTCTTC CASSSGGQGHNEQFF
TRBJ2-5 TRBD1 . TRBV2 TGTGCCAGCAGTGATCGGACAGGGGTGGGTGAGCAGTACTTC CASSDRTGVGEQYF
TRBJ2-5 . few TRBV9 TGTGCCAGCGGGGGGGGCTCAGAGACCCAGTACTTC CASGGGSETQYF
TRBJ2-3 TRBD2 . TRBV9 TGTGCCAGCAGCGTAGAGAATGGTAGCGGGGGACGCACAGATACGCAGTATTTT CASSVENGSGGRTDTQYF
TRBJ2-1 . once TRBV5-5 TGTGCCAGCAGCCTGACTCAGGACTGGAATCGGAGGAATGAGCAGTTCTTC CASSLTQDWNRRNEQFF
TRBJ1-4 TRBD1 . TRBV6-1 TGTGCCAGCAGGAACAGGGGGGCTAATGAAAAACTGTTTTTT CASRNRGANEKLFF
TRBJ1-2 . . TRBV6-6 TGTGCCAGCAGTACCAGGGGATTTGGCTACACCTTC CASSTRGFGYTF
TRBJ2-5 . . TRBV2 TGTGCCAGCAGTGAATGGGTTCAGCGGACCGGATCGGGGGAGACCCAGTACTTC CASSEWVQRTGSGETQYF
TRBJ1-2 . once TRBV5-4 TGTGCCAGCAGCTTGGAGCCAGGGGTCATGGACTATGGCTACACCTTC CASSLEPGVMDYGYTF
TRBJ1-6 . . TRBV27 TGTGCCAGCAGTTCACCAAGGAGCTCCTATAATTCACCCCTCCACTTT CASSSPRSSYNSPLHF
TRBJ1-2 TRBD1 few TRBV5-1 TGCGCCAGCAGTTCCGACAGGGGGATCGGTCATAACTATGGCTACACCTTC CASSSDRGIGHNYGYTF
TRBJ2-7 TRBD1 . TRBV7-6 TGTGCCAGCAGCTTGGGGGGACAGGGATCCTACGAGCAGTACTTC CASSLGGQGSYEQYF
TRBJ1-3 . once TRBV13 TGTGCCAGCAGCCCGCTGAGCGGAAACACCATATATTTT CASSPLSGNTIYF
TRBJ2-1 . . TRBV7-2 TGTGCCAGCACACCCGGATTCATGCAGGTCTTC CASTPGFMQVF
TRBJ2-4 . . TRBV5-6 TGTGCCAGCAGCTTGGTAGTGGGGGGAAACATTCAGTACTTC CASSLVVGGNIQYF
TRBJ2-7 TRBD2 . TRBV2 TGTGCCAGCAGTGAAGAAGGGAGCGGGGGGAGTTACGAGCAGTACTTC CASSEEGSGGSYEQYF
TRBJ2-5 . . TRBV6-1 TGTGCCAGCAGTGCACCCGGGGAGACCCAGTACTTC CASSAPGETQYF
TRBJ2-2 . once TRBV6-5 TGTGCCAGCAGTTACACTATCACAGGGATCGAGAAGGAGCTGTTTTTT CASSYTITGIEKELFF
TRBJ1-5 TRBD1 . TRBV5-1 TGCGCCAGCAGCTTGGGGGGACAGGGTGATCAGCCCCAGCATTTT CASSLGGQGDQPQHF
TRBJ2-6 TRBD2 . TRBV5-1 TGCGCCAGCAGCAGTAGCGGGAGTTCTGGGGCCAACGTCCTGACTTTC CASSSSGSSGANVLTF
TRBJ2-7 TRBD2 . TRBV6-1 TGTGCCAGCAGTGTTAGCGGGGGGGACTACGAGCAGTACTTC CASSVSGGDYEQYF
TRBJ1-2 . few TRBV5-1 TGCGCCAGCAGCCAGACAGAATCTAACTATGGCTACACCTTC CASSQTESNYGYTF
TRBJ1-4 . few TRBV2 TGTGCCAGCAGTAGAGAGGTTAATGAAAAACTGTTTTTT CASSREVNEKLFF
TRBJ1-3 . . TRBV11-3 TGTGCCAGCAGCTTCAAGGGGTCTGGAAACACCATATATTTT CASSFKGSGNTIYF
TRBJ1-5 . . TRBV7-2 TGTGCCAGCAGCTTAGGGGGCGGTCCCCATCAGCCCCAGCATTTT CASSLGGGPHQPQHF
TRBJ2-5 . few TRBV7-9 TGTGCCAGCAGCTTCAGGGAGACCCAGTACTTC CASSFRETQYF
TRBJ2-1 TRBD2 . TRBV7-6 TGTGCCAGCACCGCGGGGACTAGCAGATTCAATGAGCAGTTCTTC CASTAGTSRFNEQFF
TRBJ1-5 TRBD1 . TRBV11-2 TGTGCCAGCAGCCCCGGGACAGGGGGCGGTCAGCCCCAGCATTTT CASSPGTGGGQPQHF